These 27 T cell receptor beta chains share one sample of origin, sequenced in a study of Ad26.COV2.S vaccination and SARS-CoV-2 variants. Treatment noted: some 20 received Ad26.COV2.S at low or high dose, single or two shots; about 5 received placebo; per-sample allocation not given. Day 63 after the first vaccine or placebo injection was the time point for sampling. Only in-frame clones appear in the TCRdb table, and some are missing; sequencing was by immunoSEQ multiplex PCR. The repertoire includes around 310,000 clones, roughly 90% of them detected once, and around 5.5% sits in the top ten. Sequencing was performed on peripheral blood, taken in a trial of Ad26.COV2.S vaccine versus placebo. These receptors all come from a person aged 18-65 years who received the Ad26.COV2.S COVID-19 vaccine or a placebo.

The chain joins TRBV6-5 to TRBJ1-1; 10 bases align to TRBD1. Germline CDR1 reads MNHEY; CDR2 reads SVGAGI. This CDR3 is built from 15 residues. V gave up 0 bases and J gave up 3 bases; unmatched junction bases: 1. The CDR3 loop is CASSYSDRGYTEAFF. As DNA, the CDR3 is TGTGCCAGCAGTTACTCGGACAGGGGGTACACTGAAGCTTTCTTT.

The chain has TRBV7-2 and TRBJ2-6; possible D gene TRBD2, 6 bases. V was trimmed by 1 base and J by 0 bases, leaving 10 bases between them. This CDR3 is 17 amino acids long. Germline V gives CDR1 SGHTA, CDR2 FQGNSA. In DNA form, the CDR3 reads TGTGCCAGCAGCTTAGACTCGCGGGGCTCTGGGGCCAACGTCCTGACTTTC. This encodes CASSLDSRGSGANVLTF.

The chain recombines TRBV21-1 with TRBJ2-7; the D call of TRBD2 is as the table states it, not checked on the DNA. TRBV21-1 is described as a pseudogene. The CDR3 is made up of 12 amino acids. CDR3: CASSRPTGEQYV. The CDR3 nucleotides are TGTGCCAGCAGCCGTCCCACGGGGGAGCAGTACGTC.

The chain's CDR3 is CASCLDSFPYEQYF. The CDR3 region has the DNA TGTGCCAGTTGCCTGGACTCTTTCCCCTACGAGCAGTACTTC. The V gene is TRBV2, the J gene TRBJ2-7, with D maybe TRBD2 (5 bases). Germline V gene lookup returns CDR1 SNHLY and CDR2 FYNNEI. CDR3 length equals 14 residues. V dropped 9 bases and J dropped 2 bases, with 17 bases sitting between them. Drawing the rest from reference TRBV2 and TRBJ2-7, the complete variable domain is EPEVTQTPSHQVTQMGQEVILRCVPISNHLYFYWYRQILGQKVEFLVSFYNNEISEKSEIFDDQFSVERPDGSNFTLKIRSTKLEDSAMYFCASCLDSFPYEQYFGPGTRLTVT.

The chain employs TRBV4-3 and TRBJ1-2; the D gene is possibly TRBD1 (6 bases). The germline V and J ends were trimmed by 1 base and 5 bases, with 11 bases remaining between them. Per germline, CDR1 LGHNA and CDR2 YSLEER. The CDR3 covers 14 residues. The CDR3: CASSQGRGRYGYTF. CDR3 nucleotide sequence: TGCGCCAGCAGCCAAGGGCGGGGGCGTTATGGCTACACCTTC.

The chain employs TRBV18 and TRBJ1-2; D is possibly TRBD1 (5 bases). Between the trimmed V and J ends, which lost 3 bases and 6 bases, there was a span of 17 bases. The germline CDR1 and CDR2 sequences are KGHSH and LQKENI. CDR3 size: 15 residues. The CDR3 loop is CASSPSEGREDGYTF. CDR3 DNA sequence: TGTGCCAGCTCACCTTCGGAGGGGAGAGAAGATGGCTACACCTTC.

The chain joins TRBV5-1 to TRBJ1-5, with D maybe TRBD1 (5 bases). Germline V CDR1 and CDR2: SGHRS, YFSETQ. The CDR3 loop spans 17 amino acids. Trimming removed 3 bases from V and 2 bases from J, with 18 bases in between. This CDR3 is CASSSNPTDIGNQPQHF. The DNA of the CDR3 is TGCGCCAGCAGCTCAAACCCGACAGATATCGGCAATCAGCCCCAGCATTTT.

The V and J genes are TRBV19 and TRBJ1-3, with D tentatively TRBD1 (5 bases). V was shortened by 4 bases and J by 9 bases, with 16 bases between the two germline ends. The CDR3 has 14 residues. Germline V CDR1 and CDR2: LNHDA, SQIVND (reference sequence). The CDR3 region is CASSRWGFQGTIYF. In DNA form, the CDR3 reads TGTGCCAGTAGTAGATGGGGTTTCCAGGGCACCATATATTTT.

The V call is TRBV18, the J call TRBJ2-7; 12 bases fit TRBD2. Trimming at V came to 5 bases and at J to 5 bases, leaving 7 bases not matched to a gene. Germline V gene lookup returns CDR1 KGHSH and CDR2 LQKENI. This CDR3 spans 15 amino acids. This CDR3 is CASSSSSGGANEQYF. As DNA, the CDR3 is TGTGCCAGCTCATCGTCTAGCGGGGGGGCCAACGAGCAGTACTTC.

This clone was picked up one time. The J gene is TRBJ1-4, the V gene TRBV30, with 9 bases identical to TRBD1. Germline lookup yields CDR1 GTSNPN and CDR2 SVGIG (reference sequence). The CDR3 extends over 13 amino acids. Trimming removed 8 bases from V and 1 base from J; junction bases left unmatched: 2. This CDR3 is CAGTGLTNEKLFF. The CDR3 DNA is TGTGCCGGGACAGGGCTAACTAATGAAAAACTGTTTTTT.

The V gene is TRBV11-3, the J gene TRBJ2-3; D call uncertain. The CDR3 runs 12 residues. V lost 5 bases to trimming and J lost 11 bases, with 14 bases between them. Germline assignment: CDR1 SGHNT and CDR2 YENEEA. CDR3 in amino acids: CASSTPWGRQYF. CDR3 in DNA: TGTGCCAGCAGCACACCCTGGGGTCGGCAGTATTTT.

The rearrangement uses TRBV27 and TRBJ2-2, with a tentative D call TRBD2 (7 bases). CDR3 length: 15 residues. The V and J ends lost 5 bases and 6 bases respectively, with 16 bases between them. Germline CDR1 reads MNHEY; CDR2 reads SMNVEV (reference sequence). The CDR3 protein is CASSRDLGGAGELFF. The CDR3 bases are TGTGCCAGCAGTCGTGATTTAGGGGGGGCCGGGGAGCTGTTTTTT.

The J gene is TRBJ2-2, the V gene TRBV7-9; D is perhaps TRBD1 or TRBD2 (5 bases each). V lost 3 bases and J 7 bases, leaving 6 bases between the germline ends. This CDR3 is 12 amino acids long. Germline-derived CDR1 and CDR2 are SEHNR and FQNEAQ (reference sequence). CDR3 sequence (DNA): TGTGCCAGCAGCTTTGGGGGCGGGGAGCTGTTTTTT. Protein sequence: CASSFGGGELFF. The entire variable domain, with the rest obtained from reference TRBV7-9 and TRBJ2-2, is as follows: DTGVSQNPRHKITKRGQNVTFRCDPISEHNRLYWYRQTLGQGPEFLTYFQNEAQLEKSRLLSDRFSAERPKGSFSTLEIQRTEQGDSAMYLCASSFGGGELFFGEGSRLTVL.

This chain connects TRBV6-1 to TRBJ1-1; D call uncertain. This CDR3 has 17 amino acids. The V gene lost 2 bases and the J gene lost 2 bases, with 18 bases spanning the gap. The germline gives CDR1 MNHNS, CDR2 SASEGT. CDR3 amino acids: CASSERAFVTVNTEAFF. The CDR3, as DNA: TGTGCCAGCAGTGAAAGGGCATTCGTAACAGTCAACACTGAAGCTTTCTTT.

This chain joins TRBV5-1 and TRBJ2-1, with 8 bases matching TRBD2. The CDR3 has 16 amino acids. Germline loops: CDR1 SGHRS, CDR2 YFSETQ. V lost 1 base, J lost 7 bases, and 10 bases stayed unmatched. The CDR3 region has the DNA TGCGCCAGCAGCTTGATTAGCGGGATAAGGGGGAATGAGCAGTTCTTC. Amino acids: CASSLISGIRGNEQFF.

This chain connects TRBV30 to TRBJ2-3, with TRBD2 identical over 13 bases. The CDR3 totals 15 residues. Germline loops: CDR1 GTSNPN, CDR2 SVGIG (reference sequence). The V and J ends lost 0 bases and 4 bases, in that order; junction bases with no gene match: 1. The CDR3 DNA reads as TGTGCCTGGAGTGTAGGACTAGCGGGAGCAGATACGCAGTATTTT. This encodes CAWSVGLAGADTQYF.

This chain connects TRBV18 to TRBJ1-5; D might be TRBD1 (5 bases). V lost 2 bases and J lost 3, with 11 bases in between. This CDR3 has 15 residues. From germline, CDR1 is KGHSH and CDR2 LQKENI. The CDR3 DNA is TGTGCCAGCTCACCATTCGGGGGGTTCAATCAGCCCCAGCATTTT. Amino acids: CASSPFGGFNQPQHF. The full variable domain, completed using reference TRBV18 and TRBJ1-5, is NAGVMQNPRHLVRRRGQEARLRCSPMKGHSHVYWYRQLPEEGLKFMVYLQKENIIDESGMPKERFSAEFPKEGPSILRIQQVVRGDSAAYFCASSPFGGFNQPQHFGDGTRLSIL.

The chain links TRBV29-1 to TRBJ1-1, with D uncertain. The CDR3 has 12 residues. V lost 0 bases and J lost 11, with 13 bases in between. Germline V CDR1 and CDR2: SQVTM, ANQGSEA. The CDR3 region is CSVEDLGNPAFF. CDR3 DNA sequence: TGCAGCGTTGAAGATCTCGGCAACCCCGCTTTCTTT.

The CDR3 loop is CASSELTGSKGYTF. In nucleotides, the CDR3 is TGCGCCAGCAGCGAACTGACAGGGTCGAAGGGCTACACCTTC. The chain employs TRBV10-2 and TRBJ1-2; 7 bases fit TRBD1. The CDR3 runs to 14 residues. With V trimmed by 6 bases and J by 8 bases, 12 bases remained unmatched. In germline, CDR1 is WSHSY, CDR2 SAAADI.

CDR3 in amino acids: CASSHLRQGRDTEAFF. The CDR3 DNA is TGTGCCAGCTCACACCTCCGACAGGGGAGGGACACTGAAGCTTTCTTT. The chain uses TRBV18 and TRBJ1-1; TRBD1 matches at 8 bases. CDR1 is KGHSH and CDR2 is LQKENI in the germline V gene. CDR3 size: 16 residues. V trimming: 4 bases; J trimming: 3 bases; junction bases outside the gene matches: 10.

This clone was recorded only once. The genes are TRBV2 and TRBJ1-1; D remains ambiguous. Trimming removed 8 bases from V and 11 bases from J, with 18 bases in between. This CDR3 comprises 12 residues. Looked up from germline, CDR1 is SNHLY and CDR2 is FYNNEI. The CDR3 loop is CASSDGPGGAFF. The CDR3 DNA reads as TGTGCCAGCTCCGACGGGCCCGGAGGGGCTTTCTTT. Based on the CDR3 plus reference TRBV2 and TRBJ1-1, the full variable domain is EPEVTQTPSHQVTQMGQEVILRCVPISNHLYFYWYRQILGQKVEFLVSFYNNEISEKSEIFDDQFSVERPDGSNFTLKIRSTKLEDSAMYFCASSDGPGGAFFGQGTRLTVV.

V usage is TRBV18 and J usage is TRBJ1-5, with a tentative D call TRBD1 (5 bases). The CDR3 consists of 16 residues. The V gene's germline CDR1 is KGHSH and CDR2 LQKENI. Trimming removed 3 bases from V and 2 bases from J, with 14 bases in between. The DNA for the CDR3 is TGTGCCAGCTCACCGCCGGGGGTAAGGGGCAATCAGCCCCAGCATTTT. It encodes CASSPPGVRGNQPQHF.

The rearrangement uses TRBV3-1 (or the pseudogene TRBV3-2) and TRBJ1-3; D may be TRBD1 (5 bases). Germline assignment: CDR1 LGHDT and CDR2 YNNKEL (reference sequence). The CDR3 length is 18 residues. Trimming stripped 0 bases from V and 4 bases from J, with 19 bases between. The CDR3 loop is CASSQEPGDLTRGNTIYF. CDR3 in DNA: TGTGCCAGCAGCCAAGAACCGGGGGACCTTACTAGAGGAAACACCATATATTTT.

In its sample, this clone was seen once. This chain's CDR3 is CASSHVISPSSYNEQFF. CDR3 bases: TGCGCCAGCAGCCACGTTATTAGCCCTAGCTCCTACAATGAGCAGTTCTTC. V is TRBV4-1 and J is TRBJ2-1; D uncertain. The CDR3 is made up of 17 amino acids. V was cut by 3 bases and J by 0 bases, with 15 bases left in between. Germline assignment: CDR1 MGHRA and CDR2 YSYEKL.

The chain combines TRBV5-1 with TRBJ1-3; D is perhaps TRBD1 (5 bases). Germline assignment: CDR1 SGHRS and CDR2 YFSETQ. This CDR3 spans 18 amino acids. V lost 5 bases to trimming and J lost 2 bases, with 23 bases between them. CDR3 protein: CASRGPYAGRGTGNTIYF. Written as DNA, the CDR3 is TGCGCCAGCAGGGGCCCCTATGCGGGAAGGGGAACTGGAAACACCATATATTTT.

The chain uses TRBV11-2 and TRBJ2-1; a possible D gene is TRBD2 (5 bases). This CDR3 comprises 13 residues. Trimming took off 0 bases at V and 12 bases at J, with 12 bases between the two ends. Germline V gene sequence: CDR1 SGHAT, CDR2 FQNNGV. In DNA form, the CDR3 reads TGTGCCAGCAGCTTAGACCGGAGAGAGGGGCAGTTCTTC. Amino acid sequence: CASSLDRREGQFF.

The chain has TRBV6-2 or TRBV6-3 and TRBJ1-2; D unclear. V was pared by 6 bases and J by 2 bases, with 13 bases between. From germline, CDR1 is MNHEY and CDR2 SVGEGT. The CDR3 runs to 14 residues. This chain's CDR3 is CASSPDLSNYGYTF. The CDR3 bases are TGTGCCAGCAGCCCCGACCTGTCGAACTATGGCTACACCTTC.